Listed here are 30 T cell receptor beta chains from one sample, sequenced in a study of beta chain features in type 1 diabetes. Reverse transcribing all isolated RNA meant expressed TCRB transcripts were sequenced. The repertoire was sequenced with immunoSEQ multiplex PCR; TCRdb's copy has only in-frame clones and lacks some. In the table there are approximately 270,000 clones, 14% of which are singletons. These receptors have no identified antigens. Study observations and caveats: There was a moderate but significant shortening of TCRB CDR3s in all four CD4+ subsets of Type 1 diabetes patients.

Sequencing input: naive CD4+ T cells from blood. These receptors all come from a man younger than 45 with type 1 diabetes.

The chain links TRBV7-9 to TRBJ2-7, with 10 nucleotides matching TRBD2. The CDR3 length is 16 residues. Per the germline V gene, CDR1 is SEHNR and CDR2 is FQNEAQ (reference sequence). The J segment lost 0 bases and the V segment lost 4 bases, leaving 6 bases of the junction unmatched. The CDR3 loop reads CASSSYSGRSSYEQYF. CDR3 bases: TGTGCCAGCAGCTCCTATAGCGGGAGGTCCTCCTACGAGCAGTACTTC.

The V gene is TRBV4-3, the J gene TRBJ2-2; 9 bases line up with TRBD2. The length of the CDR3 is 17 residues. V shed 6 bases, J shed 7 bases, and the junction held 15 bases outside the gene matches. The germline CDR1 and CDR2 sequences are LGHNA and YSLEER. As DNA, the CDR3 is TGCGCCAGCAGTCCCGGCAGTAGCGGGAGACGTGACGGGGAGCTGTTTTTT. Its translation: CASSPGSSGRRDGELFF.

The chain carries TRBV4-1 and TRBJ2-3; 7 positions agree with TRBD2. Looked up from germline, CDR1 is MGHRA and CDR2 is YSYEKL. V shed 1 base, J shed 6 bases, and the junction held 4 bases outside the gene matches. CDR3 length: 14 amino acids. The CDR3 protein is CASSQVGLGDTQYF. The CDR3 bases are TGCGCCAGCAGCCAAGTAGGACTAGGTGATACGCAGTATTTT.

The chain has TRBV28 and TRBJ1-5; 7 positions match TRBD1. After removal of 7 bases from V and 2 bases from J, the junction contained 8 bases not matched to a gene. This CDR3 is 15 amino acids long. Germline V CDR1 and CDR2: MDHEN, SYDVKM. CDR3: CASTTRDSRNQPQHF. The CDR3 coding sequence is TGTGCCAGCACCACTAGGGACAGCCGCAATCAGCCCCAGCATTTT.

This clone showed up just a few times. The CDR3 region is CASSFQGQGATRSYTF. Here the CDR3 DNA reads TGTGCCAGCAGTTTCCAGGGACAGGGGGCGACCCGGAGCTACACCTTC. The V call is TRBV28, the J call TRBJ1-2; 12 positions match TRBD1. Germline-derived CDR1 and CDR2 are MDHEN and SYDVKM. Trimming took 3 bases from V and 9 from J; bases not matched to a gene: 11. CDR3 length: 16 residues.

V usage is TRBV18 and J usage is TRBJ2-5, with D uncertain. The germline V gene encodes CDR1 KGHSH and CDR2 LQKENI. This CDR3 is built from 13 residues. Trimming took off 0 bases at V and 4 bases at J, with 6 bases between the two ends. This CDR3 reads CASSPPTGETQYF. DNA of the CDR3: TGTGCCAGCTCACCACCTACCGGAGAGACCCAGTACTTC.

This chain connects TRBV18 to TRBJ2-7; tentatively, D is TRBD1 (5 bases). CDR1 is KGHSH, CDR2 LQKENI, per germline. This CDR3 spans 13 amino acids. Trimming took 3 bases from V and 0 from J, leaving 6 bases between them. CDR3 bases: TGTGCCAGCTCACCGGACAACTCCTACGAGCAGTACTTC. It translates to CASSPDNSYEQYF.

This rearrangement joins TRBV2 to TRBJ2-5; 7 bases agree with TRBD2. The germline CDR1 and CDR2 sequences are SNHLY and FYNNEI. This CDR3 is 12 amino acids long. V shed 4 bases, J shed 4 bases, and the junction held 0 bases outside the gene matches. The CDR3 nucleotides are TGTGCCAGCAGTGGCGGGGGAGAGACCCAGTACTTC. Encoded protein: CASSGGGETQYF.

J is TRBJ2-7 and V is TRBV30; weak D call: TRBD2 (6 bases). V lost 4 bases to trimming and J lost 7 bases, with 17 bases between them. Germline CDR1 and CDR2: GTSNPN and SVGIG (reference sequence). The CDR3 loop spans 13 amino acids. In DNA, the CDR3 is TGTGCCTGGAATCATCAAGGGACTGGGGAGCAGTACTTC. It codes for CAWNHQGTGEQYF. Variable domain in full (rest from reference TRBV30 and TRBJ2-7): SQTIHQWPATLVQPVGSPLSLECTVEGTSNPNLYWYRQAAGRGLQLLFYSVGIGQISSEVPQNLSASRPQDRQFILSSKKLLLSDSGFYLCAWNHQGTGEQYFGPGTRLTVT.

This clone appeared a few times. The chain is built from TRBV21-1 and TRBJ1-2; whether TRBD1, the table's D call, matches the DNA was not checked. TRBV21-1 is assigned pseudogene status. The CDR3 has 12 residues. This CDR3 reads CASTVRGHGYTF. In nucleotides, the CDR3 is TGTGCCAGCACTGTAAGGGGGCATGGCTACACCTTC.

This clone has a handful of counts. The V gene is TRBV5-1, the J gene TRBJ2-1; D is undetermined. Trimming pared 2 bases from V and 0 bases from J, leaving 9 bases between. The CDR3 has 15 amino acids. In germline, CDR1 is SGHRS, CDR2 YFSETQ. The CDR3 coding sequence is TGCGCCAGCAGCTTAGCGTCTAGCTCCTACAATGAGCAGTTCTTC. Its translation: CASSLASSSYNEQFF.

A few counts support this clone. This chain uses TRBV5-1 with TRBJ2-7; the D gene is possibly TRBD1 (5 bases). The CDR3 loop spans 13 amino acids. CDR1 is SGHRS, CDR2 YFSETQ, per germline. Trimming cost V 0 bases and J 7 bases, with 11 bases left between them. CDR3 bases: TGCGCCAGCAGCTTGGATGACAGCCGGGAGCAGTACTTC. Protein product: CASSLDDSREQYF.

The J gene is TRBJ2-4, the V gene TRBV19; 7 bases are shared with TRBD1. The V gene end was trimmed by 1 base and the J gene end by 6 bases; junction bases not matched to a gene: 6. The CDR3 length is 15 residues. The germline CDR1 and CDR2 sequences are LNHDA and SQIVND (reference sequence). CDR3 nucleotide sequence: TGTGCCAGTAGTATAGTCGGCAGGGGGATAAACATTCAGTACTTC. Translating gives CASSIVGRGINIQYF.

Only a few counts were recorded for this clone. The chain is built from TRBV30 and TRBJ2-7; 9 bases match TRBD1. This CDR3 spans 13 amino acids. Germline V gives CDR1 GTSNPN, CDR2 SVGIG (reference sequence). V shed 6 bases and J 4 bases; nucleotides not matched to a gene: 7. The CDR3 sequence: CACRTGAMYEQYF. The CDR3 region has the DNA TGTGCCTGTCGGACAGGGGCAATGTACGAGCAGTACTTC.

CDR3 in DNA: TGCGCCAGCAGCCCGGAACAGACGTATACCGGGGAGCTGTTTTTT. This translates into CASSPEQTYTGELFF. The chain links TRBV5-1 to TRBJ2-2; no clear D gene. V dropped 4 bases and J dropped 5 bases, with 15 bases sitting between them. Germline values: CDR1 SGHRS, CDR2 YFSETQ. The CDR3 spans 15 residues.

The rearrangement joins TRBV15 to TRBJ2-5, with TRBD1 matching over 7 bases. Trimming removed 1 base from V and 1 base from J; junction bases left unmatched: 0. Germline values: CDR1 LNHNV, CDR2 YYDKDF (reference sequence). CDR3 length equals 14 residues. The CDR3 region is CATSRGDSQETQYF. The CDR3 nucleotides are TGTGCCACCAGCAGAGGGGACAGCCAAGAGACCCAGTACTTC.

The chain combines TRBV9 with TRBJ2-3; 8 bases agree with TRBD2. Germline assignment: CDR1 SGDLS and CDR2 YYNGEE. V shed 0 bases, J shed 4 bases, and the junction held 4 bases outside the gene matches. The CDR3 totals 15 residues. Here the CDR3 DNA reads TGTGCCAGCAGCGTAGCACGGGGGGGGGCAGATACGCAGTATTTT. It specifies CASSVARGGADTQYF.

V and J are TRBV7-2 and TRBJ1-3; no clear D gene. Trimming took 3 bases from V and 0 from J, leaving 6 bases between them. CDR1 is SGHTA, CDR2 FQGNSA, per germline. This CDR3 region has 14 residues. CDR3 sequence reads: CASSLANSGNTIYF. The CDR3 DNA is TGTGCCAGCAGCTTGGCAAACTCTGGAAACACCATATATTTT.

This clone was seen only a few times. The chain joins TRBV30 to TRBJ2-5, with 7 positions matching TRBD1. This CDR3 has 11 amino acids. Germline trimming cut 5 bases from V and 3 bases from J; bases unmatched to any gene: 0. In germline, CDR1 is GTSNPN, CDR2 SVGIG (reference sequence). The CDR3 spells CAWQGEETQYF. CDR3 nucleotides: TGTGCCTGGCAGGGGGAAGAGACCCAGTACTTC.

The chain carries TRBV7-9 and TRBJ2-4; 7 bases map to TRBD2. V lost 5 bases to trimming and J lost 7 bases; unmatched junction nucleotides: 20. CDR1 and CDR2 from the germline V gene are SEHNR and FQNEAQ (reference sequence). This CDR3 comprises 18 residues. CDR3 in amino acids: CASSVGDMGGLVRNIQYF. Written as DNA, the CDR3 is TGTGCCAGCAGCGTAGGAGATATGGGGGGGTTGGTGAGGAACATTCAGTACTTC. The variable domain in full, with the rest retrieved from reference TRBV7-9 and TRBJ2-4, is DTGVSQNPRHKITKRGQNVTFRCDPISEHNRLYWYRQTLGQGPEFLTYFQNEAQLEKSRLLSDRFSAERPKGSFSTLEIQRTEQGDSAMYLCASSVGDMGGLVRNIQYFGAGTRLSVL.

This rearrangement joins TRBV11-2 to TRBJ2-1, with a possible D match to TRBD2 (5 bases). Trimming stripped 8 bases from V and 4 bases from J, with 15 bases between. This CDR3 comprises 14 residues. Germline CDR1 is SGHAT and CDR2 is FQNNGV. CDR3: CASQAVFSYNEQFF. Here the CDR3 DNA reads TGTGCCAGCCAAGCGGTTTTCAGTTACAATGAGCAGTTCTTC.

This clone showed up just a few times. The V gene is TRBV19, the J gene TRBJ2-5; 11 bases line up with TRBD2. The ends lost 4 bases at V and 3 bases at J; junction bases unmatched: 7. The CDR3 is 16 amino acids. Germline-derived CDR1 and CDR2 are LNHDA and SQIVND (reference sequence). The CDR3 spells CASSTRTSGQKETQYF. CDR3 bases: TGTGCCAGTAGTACCCGGACTAGCGGGCAAAAAGAGACCCAGTACTTC.

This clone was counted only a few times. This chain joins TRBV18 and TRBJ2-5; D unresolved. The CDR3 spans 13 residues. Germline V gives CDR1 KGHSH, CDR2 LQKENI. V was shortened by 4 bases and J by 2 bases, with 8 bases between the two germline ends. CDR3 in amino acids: CASSRAEQETQYF. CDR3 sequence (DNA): TGTGCCAGCTCACGGGCTGAACAAGAGACCCAGTACTTC.

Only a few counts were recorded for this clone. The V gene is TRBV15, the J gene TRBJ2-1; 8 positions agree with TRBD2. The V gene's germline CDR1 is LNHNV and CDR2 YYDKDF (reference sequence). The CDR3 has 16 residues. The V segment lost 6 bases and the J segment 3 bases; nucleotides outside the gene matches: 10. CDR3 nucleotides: TGTGCCACCAGTACGAGAACTAGCGGTCTCTACAATGAGCAGTTCTTC. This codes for CATSTRTSGLYNEQFF. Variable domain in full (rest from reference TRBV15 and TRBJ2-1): DAMVIQNPRYQVTQFGKPVTLSCSQTLNHNVMYWYQQKSSQAPKLLFHYYDKDFNNEADTPDNFQSRRPNTSFCFLDIRSPGLGDTAMYLCATSTRTSGLYNEQFFGPGTRLTVL.

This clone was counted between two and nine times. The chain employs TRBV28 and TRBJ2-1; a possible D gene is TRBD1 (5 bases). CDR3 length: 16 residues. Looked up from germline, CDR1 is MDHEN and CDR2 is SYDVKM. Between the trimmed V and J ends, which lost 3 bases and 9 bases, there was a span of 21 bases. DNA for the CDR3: TGTGCCAGCAGTTTTAGGGGTTCCCCTCAACCGGCTGAGCAGTTCTTC. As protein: CASSFRGSPQPAEQFF. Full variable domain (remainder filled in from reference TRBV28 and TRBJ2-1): DVKVTQSSRYLVKRTGEKVFLECVQDMDHENMFWYRQDPGLGLRLIYFSYDVKMKEKGDIPEGYSVSREKKERFSLILESASTNQTSMYLCASSFRGSPQPAEQFFGPGTRLTVL.

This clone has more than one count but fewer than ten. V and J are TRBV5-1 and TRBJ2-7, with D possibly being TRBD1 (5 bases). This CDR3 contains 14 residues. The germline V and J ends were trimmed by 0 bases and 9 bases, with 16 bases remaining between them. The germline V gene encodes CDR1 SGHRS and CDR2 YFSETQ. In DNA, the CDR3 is TGCGCCAGCAGCTTGGAAGGGGCCCGAGCCGGGCAGTACTTC. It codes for CASSLEGARAGQYF.

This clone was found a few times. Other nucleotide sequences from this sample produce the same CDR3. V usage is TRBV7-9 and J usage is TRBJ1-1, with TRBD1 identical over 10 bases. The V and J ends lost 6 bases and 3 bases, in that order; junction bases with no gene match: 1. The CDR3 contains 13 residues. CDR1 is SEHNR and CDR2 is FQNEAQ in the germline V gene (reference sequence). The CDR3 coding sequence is TGTGCCAGCAGGGACAGGGGGGACACTGAAGCTTTCTTT. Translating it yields CASRDRGDTEAFF.

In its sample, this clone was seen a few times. This CDR3 reads CASSLYEGPTNYGYTF. The DNA for the CDR3 is TGTGCCAGCAGCTTATATGAGGGCCCCACTAACTATGGCTACACCTTC. The rearrangement links TRBV7-9 to TRBJ1-2; D is undetermined. The CDR3 has 16 residues. Deletions cut 2 bases from V and 0 bases from J, with 13 bases between. In germline, CDR1 is SEHNR, CDR2 FQNEAQ (reference sequence).

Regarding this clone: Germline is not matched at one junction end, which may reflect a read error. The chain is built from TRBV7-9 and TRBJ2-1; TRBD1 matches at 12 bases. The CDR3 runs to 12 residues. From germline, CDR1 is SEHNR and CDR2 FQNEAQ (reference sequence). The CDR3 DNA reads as TGTGCCAGCAGCCCCTGGGACAGGGGGCAGGTCTTC. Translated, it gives CASSPWDRGQVF. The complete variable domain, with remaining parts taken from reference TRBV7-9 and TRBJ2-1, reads DTGVSQNPRHKITKRGQNVTFRCDPISEHNRLYWYRQTLGQGPEFLTYFQNEAQLEKSRLLSDRFSAERPKGSFSTLEIQRTEQGDSAMYLCASSPWDRGQVFGPGTRLTVL.

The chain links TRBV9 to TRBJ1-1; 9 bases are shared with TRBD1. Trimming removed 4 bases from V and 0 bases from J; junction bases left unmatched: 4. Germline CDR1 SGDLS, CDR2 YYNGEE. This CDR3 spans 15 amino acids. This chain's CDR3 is CASSFGQGMNTEAFF. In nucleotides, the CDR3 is TGTGCCAGCAGCTTCGGACAGGGGATGAACACTGAAGCTTTCTTT.